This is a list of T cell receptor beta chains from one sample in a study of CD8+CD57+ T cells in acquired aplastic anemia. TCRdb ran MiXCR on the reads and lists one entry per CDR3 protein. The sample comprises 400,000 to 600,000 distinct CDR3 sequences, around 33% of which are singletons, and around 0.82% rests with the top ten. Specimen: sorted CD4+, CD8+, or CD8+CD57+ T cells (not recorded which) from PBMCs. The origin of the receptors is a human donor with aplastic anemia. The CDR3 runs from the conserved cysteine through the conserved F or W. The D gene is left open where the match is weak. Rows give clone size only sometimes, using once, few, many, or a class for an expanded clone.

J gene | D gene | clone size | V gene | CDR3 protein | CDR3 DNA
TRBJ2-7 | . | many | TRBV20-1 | CSANLLQGYEQYF | TGCAGTGCTAACCTCTTGCAAGGCTACGAGCAGTACTTC
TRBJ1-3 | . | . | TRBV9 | CASSQNSGYSGNTIYF | TGTGCCAGCAGTCAAAACTCAGGGTACTCTGGAAACACCATATATTTT
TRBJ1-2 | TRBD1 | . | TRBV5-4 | CASSSLWTGENYGYTF | TGTGCCAGCAGTAGCCTCTGGACAGGTGAAAACTATGGCTACACCTTC
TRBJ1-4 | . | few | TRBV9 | CASSQTAGKLFF | TGTGCCAGCAGCCAAACAGCCGGGAAACTGTTTTTT
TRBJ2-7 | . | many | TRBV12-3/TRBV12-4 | CASTNLGRDEQYF | TGTGCCAGCACTAACTTGGGCAGGGATGAGCAGTACTTC
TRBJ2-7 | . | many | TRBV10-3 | CASSEQGREQYF | TGTGCCAGCAGTGAACAGGGTCGGGAGCAGTACTTC
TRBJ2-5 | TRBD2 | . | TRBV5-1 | CASSAQTSGVSLQETQYF | TGCGCCAGCAGTGCCCAGACTAGCGGGGTTAGCCTTCAAGAGACCCAGTACTTC
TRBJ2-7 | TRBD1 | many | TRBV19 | CATGTAFYEQYF | TGTGCCACCGGGACAGCCTTCTACGAGCAGTACTTC
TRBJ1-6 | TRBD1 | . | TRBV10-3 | CAIGGTAFLTLPSPLHF | TGTGCCATCGGGGGGACAGCCTTCCTCACTCTGCCTTCACCCCTCCACTTT
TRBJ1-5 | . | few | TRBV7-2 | CASSLDWGFNQPQHF | TGTGCCAGCAGCTTAGATTGGGGATTCAATCAGCCCCAGCATTTT
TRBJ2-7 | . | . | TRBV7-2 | CAMGRGSYEQYF | TGTGCCATGGGTAGGGGTTCCTACGAGCAGTACTTC
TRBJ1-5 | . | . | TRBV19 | CDSSIPDSNQPQHF | TGTGACAGTAGTATCCCAGATAGCAATCAGCCCCAGCATTTT
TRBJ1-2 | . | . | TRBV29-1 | CSVDRGDGGYTF | TGCAGCGTTGATCGGGGGGATGGGGGCTACACCTTC
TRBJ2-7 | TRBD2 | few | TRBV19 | CASSMTYPSGRPLSYEQYF | TGTGCCAGTAGTATGACCTATCCTAGCGGGAGGCCACTCTCCTACGAGCAGTACTTC
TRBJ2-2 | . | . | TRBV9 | CASSVPPGRGRTGELFF | TGTGCCAGCAGCGTTCCCCCGGGCCGGGGACGCACCGGGGAGCTGTTTTTT
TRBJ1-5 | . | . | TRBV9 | CASSAEPDGNQPQHF | TGTGCCAGCAGCGCAGAGCCAGATGGGAATCAGCCCCAGCATTTT
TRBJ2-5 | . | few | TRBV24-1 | CATSDPRTATQETQYF | TGTGCCACCAGTGATCCCCGGACAGCTACCCAAGAGACCCAGTACTTC
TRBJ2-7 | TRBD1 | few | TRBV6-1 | CASNLPGTAYEQYF | TGTGCCAGCAACTTACCCGGGACAGCCTACGAGCAGTACTTC
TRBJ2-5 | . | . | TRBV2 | CASSGSSPRETQYF | TGTGCCAGCAGTGGAAGCAGCCCACGGGAGACCCAGTACTTC
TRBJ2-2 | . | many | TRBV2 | CASSPRTATGELFF | TGTGCCAGCAGCCCAAGAACCGCTACCGGGGAGCTGTTTTTT
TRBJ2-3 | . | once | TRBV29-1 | CSAEPVTDTQYF | TGCAGCGCCGAACCGGTCACAGATACGCAGTATTTT
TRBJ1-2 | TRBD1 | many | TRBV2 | CASRSDRGEGYTF | TGTGCCAGCAGATCGGACAGGGGAGAAGGCTACACCTTC
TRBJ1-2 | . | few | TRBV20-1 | CSARWANYGYTF | TGCAGTGCTAGGTGGGCTAACTATGGCTACACCTTC
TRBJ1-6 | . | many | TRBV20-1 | CSSKQGYNSPLHF | TGCAGTTCTAAACAGGGCTATAATTCACCCCTCCACTTT
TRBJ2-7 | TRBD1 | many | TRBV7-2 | CASSLAPGGMYEQYF | TGTGCCAGCAGCTTAGCGCCAGGGGGCATGTACGAGCAGTACTTC
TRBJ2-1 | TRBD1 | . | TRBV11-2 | CASSSPGQGADEQFF | TGTGCCAGCAGCTCACCCGGACAGGGGGCGGATGAGCAGTTCTTC
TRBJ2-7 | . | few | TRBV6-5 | CASSNPLEQYF | TGTGCCAGCAGTAACCCTCTCGAGCAGTACTTC
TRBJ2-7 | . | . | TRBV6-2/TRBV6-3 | CASSYLRGKGSSYEQYF | TGTGCCAGCAGTTATCTCCGCGGTAAGGGAAGTTCCTACGAGCAGTACTTC
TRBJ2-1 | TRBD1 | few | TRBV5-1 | CAINRGYLDEQFF | TGCGCCATAAACAGGGGATATTTGGATGAGCAGTTCTTC
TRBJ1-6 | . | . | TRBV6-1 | CASRRGTDSPLHF | TGTGCCAGCAGAAGGGGGACGGATTCACCCCTCCACTTT
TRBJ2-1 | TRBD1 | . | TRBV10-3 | CASSVDRGRNNEQFF | TGTGCCAGCAGCGTTGACAGGGGGCGGAACAATGAGCAGTTCTTC
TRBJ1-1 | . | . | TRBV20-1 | CSAMGATQTAMNTEAFF | TGCAGTGCTATGGGGGCCACCCAGACCGCCATGAACACTGAAGCTTTCTTT
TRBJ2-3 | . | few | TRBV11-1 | CASSLGLPGTDTQYF | TGTGCCAGCAGCTTAGGGCTCCCAGGCACAGATACGCAGTATTTT
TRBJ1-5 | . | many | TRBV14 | CASSHGLGQPQHF | TGTGCCAGCAGCCACGGGTTGGGTCAGCCCCAGCATTTT
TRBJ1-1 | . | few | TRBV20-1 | CSASHSMNTEAFF | TGCAGTGCTAGCCACAGCATGAACACTGAAGCTTTCTTT
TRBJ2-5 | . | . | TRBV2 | CASSADSQETQYF | TGTGCCAGCAGTGCGGACAGTCAAGAGACCCAGTACTTC
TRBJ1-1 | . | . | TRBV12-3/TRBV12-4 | CASCRQDRGAFF | TGTGCCAGCTGCCGACAGGATAGAGGAGCTTTCTTT
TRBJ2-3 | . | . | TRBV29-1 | CSVDTVVDTQYF | TGCAGCGTTGATACTGTCGTGGATACGCAGTATTTT
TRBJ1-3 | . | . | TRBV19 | CASSIKGRSGNTIYF | TGTGCCAGTAGTATCAAGGGGCGCTCTGGAAACACCATATATTTT
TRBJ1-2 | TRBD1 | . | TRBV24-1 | CATSEPQGEDSYGYTF | TGTGCCACCAGTGAACCACAGGGGGAAGACAGCTATGGCTACACCTTC
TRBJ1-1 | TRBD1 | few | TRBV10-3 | CAIKEDRGNTEAFF | TGTGCCATCAAGGAGGACAGGGGAAACACTGAAGCTTTCTTT
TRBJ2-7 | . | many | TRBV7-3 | CASSPFGGPTYEQYF | TGTGCCAGCAGTCCCTTCGGGGGACCGACCTACGAGCAGTACTTC
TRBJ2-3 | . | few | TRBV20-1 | CSASGVTDTQYF | TGCAGTGCTAGCGGCGTCACAGATACGCAGTATTTT
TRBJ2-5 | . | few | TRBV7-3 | CASSPGPGLETQYF | TGTGCCAGCAGCCCTGGACCGGGACTAGAGACCCAGTACTTC
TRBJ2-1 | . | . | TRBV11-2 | CASSPARAALEQFF | TGTGCCAGCAGCCCGGCCAGGGCCGCCCTCGAGCAGTTCTTC
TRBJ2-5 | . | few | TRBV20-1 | CSARGVAGKYQETQYF | TGCAGTGCCAGGGGGGTAGCGGGGAAGTACCAAGAGACCCAGTACTTC
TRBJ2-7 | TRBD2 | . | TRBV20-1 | CSARDWGGGSYEQYF | TGCAGTGCTAGAGATTGGGGCGGGGGGTCCTACGAGCAGTACTTC
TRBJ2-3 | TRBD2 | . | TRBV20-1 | CSAKRLADKDTQYF | TGCAGTGCTAAGAGACTAGCGGACAAGGATACGCAGTATTTT
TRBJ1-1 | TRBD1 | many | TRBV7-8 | CASSLRGRGENTEAFF | TGTGCCAGCAGCTTAAGGGGGCGCGGGGAGAACACTGAAGCTTTCTTT
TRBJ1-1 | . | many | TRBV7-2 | CASSPVGQNTEAFF | TGTGCCAGCAGCCCCGTGGGGCAGAACACTGAAGCTTTCTTT